This section outlines one TCR beta chain sequence together with its context. This clone was seen only once. The antigen this receptor binds is unknown. Base qualities are missing; no much larger clone stands one base away. V lost 1 base and J lost 3 bases; the stretch between them is 11 bases long. The germline V gene gives CDR1 as SNHLY and CDR2 as FYNNEI. Measured from the cysteine to the phenylalanine, the CDR3 is 15 residues long. Kept here is only the CDR3 DNA, which spans 45 bases and is read in frame from base 1. TCR CDR3 regions were amplified from genomic DNA by multiplex PCR using the deep immunoSEQ assay. Genomic DNA extracted from each cell subset was distributed evenly over all wells of several immunoSEQ 96-well plates, and each plate served as one replicate. For unsorted PBMC, each replicate PCR was loaded with roughly 330 ng genomic DNA, equivalent to about 30,000 T cell genomes. Genomic DNA from unsorted PBMC was sequenced over ten immunoSEQ deep assay plates. Purified libraries were quantified with a Qubit 3.0 fluorometer, sized on a Bioanalyzer 2100, and re-quantified with the KAPA Library Quantification kit. A separate single-read 150-cycle Illumina NextSeq 550 flow cell was used to sequence each immunoSEQ 96-well plate. Under the source paper's analysis protocol: Because only junctional sequences without quality scores were contained in the immunoSEQ output, filtering matching that applied to full-length reads could not be performed. To assign V/J genes and CDR3, sequences were annotated using PyIR, a Python wrapper for IgBLAST v1.9, with IMGT germline references. Any read was removed if the V/J assignment was weak (E-value above 1e-6), the CDR3 was missing, or the read contained stop codons, out-of-frame junctions, or ambiguous translated residues. V3J clonotypes were defined as sequences sharing an identical inferred V gene, J gene, and CDR3 amino acid sequence. Percentage overlap between repertoires was computed as shared unique clonotypes divided by the size of the smaller repertoire. Richness of each repertoire was evaluated using RTK rarefaction, the Chao1 estimator, and Recon v2.1 estimates of unobserved clonotypes. Held by TCRdb, this immuneACCESS table contains in-frame sequences only and omits some clones. Under half of the omission traces to an unresolved V gene where checked; the cause of the rest is unknown. From that table come the V and J calls and clone size; the DNA was used to work out D and trimming. This sample lists about 470,000 clones; about four fifths were detected once. Over 10% of the sample goes to the ten largest clones.

The donors were healthy, HIV-negative adults who had no recently reported acute infections or vaccinations. Only Caucasian adults living in Nashville, Tennessee, USA were represented among the donors. In the unsorted samples, 70 million to 90 million PBMCs were counted, and genomic DNA was extracted using the QIAamp DNA Blood Mini kit. Blood was collected by leukapheresis, and PBMCs were isolated by Ficoll-Histopaque density gradient centrifugation and then cryopreserved in liquid nitrogen vapor phase. The data originate from a study of shared clonotypes between healthy human individuals (dated by TCRdb to the early 2020s). A note on the overall study: The cohort comprised a couple of women and a few men aged 18 to 49 years. Blood TCR repertoires of roughly 5 healthy adults were deeply sequenced to estimate repertoire size and the extent of clonotype sharing between individuals. To increase sequencing depth and limit assay-specific biases, different laboratories used diverse techniques to prepare libraries and sequence TCR repertoires. Leukapheresis yielded between about 0.85 and 10 billion PBMCs per donor. General findings and caveats noted by the study authors: The genetic and exposure-history diversity represented was limited by the small number of donors. Sampling was limited to blood, and TCR repertoires in tissue likely differ from TCR repertoires in blood. Pairwise subsampling led to the expectation that sequencing depth would affect the degree of clonotype sharing among donors.

This receptor was identified in a woman between 35 and 50 years old in good health. Some clones in this sample may be carry-over from other donors' samples. Specimen: PBMCs. Recombination linked TRBV2 to TRBJ2-3; no confident D gene assignment can be made. The CDR3 reads as follows: CASSEGATRTDTQYF. The DNA reads TGTGCCAGCAGTGAAGGGGCGACGCGGACAGATACGCAGTATTTT.